The rows below give T cell receptor beta chains drawn from one sample of a study of neurological immune-mediated disorders. TCRdb reprocessed the 5' RACE reads with MiXCR, giving one entry per CDR3 protein. Among roughly 57,000 distinct CDR3 sequences, 24% were seen once, and the ten largest hold 4.6%. The sequencing input was PBMCs. These TCRs come from a man aged 60-69 years with HTLV-1-associated myelopathy (HAM/TSP). CDR3s include the opening cysteine and the closing phenylalanine or tryptophan. D genes are given only for firm matches. The size of a clone is reported for some rows only, either as once, few or many, or as a class for expanded clones.

j_call: TRBJ2-3
d_call: NA
v_call: TRBV3-1
clone_size: medium-sized
cdr3_nt: TGTGCCAGCAGCCAAGGGAGGGGTTATACTAGCACAGATACGCAGTATTTT
cdr3_aa: CASSQGRGYTSTDTQYF

j_call: TRBJ2-7
d_call: NA
v_call: TRBV6-5
clone_size: many
cdr3_nt: TGTGCCAGCAGTTACTCAAGGACGGGTAGAAGCTCCTACGAGCAGTACTTC
cdr3_aa: CASSYSRTGRSSYEQYF

j_call: TRBJ1-2
d_call: TRBD1
v_call: TRBV7-9
clone_size: once
cdr3_nt: TGTGCCAGCAGCTTAAAGCTCATTGGAGGGGGCCGGATCGATGGCTACACCTTC
cdr3_aa: CASSLKLIGGGRIDGYTF

j_call: TRBJ1-2
d_call: NA
v_call: TRBV10-3
clone_size: NA
cdr3_nt: TGTGCCATCAGTGAACCAGGGAGTGGCTACACCTTC
cdr3_aa: CAISEPGSGYTF

j_call: TRBJ1-5
d_call: TRBD1
v_call: TRBV2
clone_size: many
cdr3_nt: TGTGCCAGCACGGGACAGGGCGAGCAGCCCCAGCATTTT
cdr3_aa: CASTGQGEQPQHF

j_call: TRBJ2-5
d_call: NA
v_call: TRBV18
clone_size: NA
cdr3_nt: TGTGCCAGCTCACCGGGGGCACGAGAGACCCAGTACTTC
cdr3_aa: CASSPGARETQYF

j_call: TRBJ2-3
d_call: TRBD2
v_call: TRBV20-1
clone_size: NA
cdr3_nt: TGCAGTGCTAGCGGCCTAGGTCTCGGCGGGAGGACAGATACGCAGTATTTT
cdr3_aa: CSASGLGLGGRTDTQYF

j_call: TRBJ2-7
d_call: TRBD1
v_call: TRBV5-6
clone_size: few
cdr3_nt: TGTGCCAGCAGCTGGGACAGGGCTTTCGAGCAGTACTTC
cdr3_aa: CASSWDRAFEQYF

j_call: TRBJ2-1
d_call: NA
v_call: TRBV7-9
clone_size: few
cdr3_nt: TGTGCCAGCAGCTTGGTTAGACCGGGTCCCTACAATGAGCAGTTCTTC
cdr3_aa: CASSLVRPGPYNEQFF

j_call: TRBJ1-4
d_call: TRBD1
v_call: TRBV5-1
clone_size: many
cdr3_nt: TGCGCCAGCAGGACCGGGACAGGGCCCGAAAAACTGTTTTTT
cdr3_aa: CASRTGTGPEKLFF

j_call: TRBJ2-1
d_call: NA
v_call: TRBV20-1
clone_size: many
cdr3_nt: TGCAGTGCTAGAGACTCGGGTGAGCAGTTCTTC
cdr3_aa: CSARDSGEQFF

j_call: TRBJ2-4
d_call: NA
v_call: TRBV4-1
clone_size: many
cdr3_nt: TGCGCCAGCAGCCATCCGGGGCTCAGGGGGGGCACCGGAGCCAAAAACATTCAGTACTTC
cdr3_aa: CASSHPGLRGGTGAKNIQYF

j_call: TRBJ2-2
d_call: TRBD2
v_call: TRBV10-3
clone_size: few
cdr3_nt: TGTGCCATCAGTGGGGGACTAGCGGGGAATACGAACACCGGGGAGCTGTTTTTT
cdr3_aa: CAISGGLAGNTNTGELFF

j_call: TRBJ2-2
d_call: NA
v_call: TRBV7-9
clone_size: few
cdr3_nt: TGTGCCAGCCGCCCAGTATTCAGGGTGGACACCGGGGAGCTGTTTTTT
cdr3_aa: CASRPVFRVDTGELFF

j_call: TRBJ2-7
d_call: NA
v_call: TRBV5-1
clone_size: many
cdr3_nt: TGCGCCAGCAGCTTGGGACACAGAGGCGCCTACGAGCAGTACTTC
cdr3_aa: CASSLGHRGAYEQYF

j_call: TRBJ2-5
d_call: NA
v_call: TRBV18
clone_size: many
cdr3_nt: TGTGCCAGCTCACCCCCAGGGTCAGAGACCCAGTACTTC
cdr3_aa: CASSPPGSETQYF

j_call: TRBJ2-7
d_call: NA
v_call: TRBV20-1
clone_size: many
cdr3_nt: TGCAGTGCTCGAGGGGGTTTCTCCTACGAGCAGTACTTC
cdr3_aa: CSARGGFSYEQYF

j_call: TRBJ2-1
d_call: NA
v_call: TRBV20-1
clone_size: NA
cdr3_nt: TGCAGTGCTAGACCCTCGAGGCGAACCTCCTACAATGAGCAGTTCTTC
cdr3_aa: CSARPSRRTSYNEQFF

j_call: TRBJ2-3
d_call: NA
v_call: TRBV5-1
clone_size: many
cdr3_nt: TGCGCCAGCAGCCTGGGGGCTGGCACAGATACGCAGTATTTT
cdr3_aa: CASSLGAGTDTQYF

j_call: TRBJ2-4
d_call: NA
v_call: TRBV7-9
clone_size: many
cdr3_nt: TGTGCCAGCAGCTTAGGAACAGCCCTAGCCAAAAACATTCAGTACTTC
cdr3_aa: CASSLGTALAKNIQYF

j_call: TRBJ2-1
d_call: TRBD2
v_call: TRBV20-1
clone_size: many
cdr3_nt: TGCAGTGCTAGCCGACTAGCGGGAGGTGAGCAGTTCTTC
cdr3_aa: CSASRLAGGEQFF

j_call: TRBJ2-7
d_call: TRBD2
v_call: TRBV3-1
clone_size: few
cdr3_nt: TGTGCCAGCAGCCAAGTTTATGCGGGAGGAGCCTACGAGCAGTACTTC
cdr3_aa: CASSQVYAGGAYEQYF

j_call: TRBJ1-2
d_call: NA
v_call: TRBV7-9
clone_size: NA
cdr3_nt: TGTGCCAGCAGCCTCAAGGCCTCTAACTATGGCTACACCTTC
cdr3_aa: CASSLKASNYGYTF

j_call: TRBJ2-1
d_call: NA
v_call: TRBV20-1
clone_size: NA
cdr3_nt: TGCAGTGCTGCGACCGGGACACGGATGTTCAATGAGCAGTTCTTC
cdr3_aa: CSAATGTRMFNEQFF

j_call: TRBJ1-2
d_call: NA
v_call: TRBV12-3/TRBV12-4
clone_size: many
cdr3_nt: TGTGCCAGCAGTTTGGGGTGGGACTTGGGTACCTATGGCTACACCTTC
cdr3_aa: CASSLGWDLGTYGYTF

j_call: TRBJ2-7
d_call: NA
v_call: TRBV7-6
clone_size: many
cdr3_nt: TGTGCCAGCAGCCCGGGGCCCGGCGCCTACGAGCAGTACTTC
cdr3_aa: CASSPGPGAYEQYF

j_call: TRBJ2-2
d_call: TRBD2
v_call: TRBV12-3/TRBV12-4
clone_size: NA
cdr3_nt: TGTGCCAGCAGTTCCGGGACTAGAGACACCGGGGAGCTGTTTTTT
cdr3_aa: CASSSGTRDTGELFF

j_call: TRBJ2-5
d_call: NA
v_call: TRBV7-3
clone_size: many
cdr3_nt: TGTGCCAGCAGCCCTTCTGGGCTCGGGGAGACCCAGTACTTC
cdr3_aa: CASSPSGLGETQYF

j_call: TRBJ2-3
d_call: NA
v_call: TRBV20-1
clone_size: many
cdr3_nt: TGCAGTGCTCCCAACCTGGGGAGCACAGATACGCAGTATTTT
cdr3_aa: CSAPNLGSTDTQYF

j_call: TRBJ2-3
d_call: NA
v_call: TRBV20-1
clone_size: many
cdr3_nt: TGCAGTGCTAGAGATCAGGCCAGCACAGATACGCAGTATTTT
cdr3_aa: CSARDQASTDTQYF

j_call: TRBJ1-3
d_call: NA
v_call: TRBV12-3/TRBV12-4
clone_size: many
cdr3_nt: TGTGCCAGCAGTTTTGGTGGGATAGGAACTGGAAACACCATATATTTT
cdr3_aa: CASSFGGIGTGNTIYF

j_call: TRBJ2-5
d_call: TRBD1
v_call: TRBV29-1
clone_size: many
cdr3_nt: TGCAGCGTTTACAAGACAGGGGGCGTCGAGACCCAGTACTTC
cdr3_aa: CSVYKTGGVETQYF

j_call: TRBJ1-3
d_call: TRBD1
v_call: TRBV7-8
clone_size: NA
cdr3_nt: TGTGCCAGCAGCTTAAGAGGACAGGGGGCGAACACCATATATTTT
cdr3_aa: CASSLRGQGANTIYF

j_call: TRBJ1-1
d_call: NA
v_call: TRBV24-1
clone_size: many
cdr3_nt: TGTGCCACCAGTGATCCGACATCCTCTGAAGCTTTCTTT
cdr3_aa: CATSDPTSSEAFF

j_call: TRBJ1-4
d_call: TRBD1
v_call: TRBV20-1
clone_size: many
cdr3_nt: TGCAGTGCTAACCGGGACAGGAATGAAAAACTGTTTTTT
cdr3_aa: CSANRDRNEKLFF

j_call: TRBJ1-1
d_call: NA
v_call: TRBV28
clone_size: many
cdr3_nt: TGTGCCAGCAGCCGCGATGTTGGGTGGAGGAACACTGAAGCTTTCTTT
cdr3_aa: CASSRDVGWRNTEAFF

j_call: TRBJ2-3
d_call: TRBD2
v_call: TRBV7-3
clone_size: few
cdr3_nt: TGTGCCAGCAGCGTATCTAGCGGGAAGACAGATACGCAGTATTTT
cdr3_aa: CASSVSSGKTDTQYF

j_call: TRBJ2-1
d_call: NA
v_call: TRBV3-1
clone_size: NA
cdr3_nt: TGTGCCAGCAGCCAAGAGTCTGGGAATGAGCAGTTCTTC
cdr3_aa: CASSQESGNEQFF

j_call: TRBJ2-5
d_call: NA
v_call: TRBV3-1
clone_size: few
cdr3_nt: TGTGCCAGCAGCCAAGGCGGGAATGAGGAGACCCAGTACTTC
cdr3_aa: CASSQGGNEETQYF

j_call: TRBJ1-5
d_call: TRBD1
v_call: TRBV19
clone_size: many
cdr3_nt: TGTGCCAGTAGTACCCTTACAGGGGGCGGTCAGCCCCAGCATTTT
cdr3_aa: CASSTLTGGGQPQHF

j_call: TRBJ2-1
d_call: NA
v_call: TRBV20-1
clone_size: many
cdr3_nt: TGCAGTGCTAGCCCTTACAATGAGCAGTTCTTC
cdr3_aa: CSASPYNEQFF

j_call: TRBJ2-2
d_call: TRBD2
v_call: TRBV5-1
clone_size: many
cdr3_nt: TGCGCCAGCAGCATAGCGGGAGTTCCCGGGGAGCTGTTTTTT
cdr3_aa: CASSIAGVPGELFF

j_call: TRBJ2-3
d_call: TRBD2
v_call: TRBV20-1
clone_size: NA
cdr3_nt: TGCAGTGCTAGCAGGGGCGGGAGGGCTAGCACAGATACGCAGTATTTT
cdr3_aa: CSASRGGRASTDTQYF

j_call: TRBJ2-5
d_call: TRBD2
v_call: TRBV20-1
clone_size: many
cdr3_nt: TGCAGTGCTAGCAGCGGGAGTAGGGGAGAGACCCAGTACTTC
cdr3_aa: CSASSGSRGETQYF

j_call: TRBJ1-5
d_call: NA
v_call: TRBV28
clone_size: NA
cdr3_nt: TGTGCCAGCAGTTTACGGACCTCCCAGCATTTT
cdr3_aa: CASSLRTSQHF

j_call: TRBJ2-7
d_call: TRBD2
v_call: TRBV20-1
clone_size: NA
cdr3_nt: TGCAGTGTTAGGAATGCGGGGGAAAGCTCCTACGAGCAGTACTTC
cdr3_aa: CSVRNAGESSYEQYF